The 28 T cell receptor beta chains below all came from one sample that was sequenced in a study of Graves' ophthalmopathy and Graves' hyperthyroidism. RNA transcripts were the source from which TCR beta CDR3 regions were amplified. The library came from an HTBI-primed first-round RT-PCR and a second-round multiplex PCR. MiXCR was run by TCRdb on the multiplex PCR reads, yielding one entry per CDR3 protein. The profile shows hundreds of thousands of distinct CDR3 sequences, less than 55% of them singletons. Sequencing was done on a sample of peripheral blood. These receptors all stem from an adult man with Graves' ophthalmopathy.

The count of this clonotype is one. The DNA for the CDR3 is TGTGCCAGCAGCTTAGATCTCCGCGCAGCGGGGACAGATACGCAGTATTTT. This translates into CASSLDLRAAGTDTQYF. The V gene is TRBV7-2, the J gene TRBJ2-3; 7 bases map to TRBD2. CDR1 and CDR2 from the germline V gene are SGHTA and FQGNSA. The length of the CDR3 is 17 residues. V shed 1 base, J shed 3 bases, and the junction held 10 bases outside the gene matches.

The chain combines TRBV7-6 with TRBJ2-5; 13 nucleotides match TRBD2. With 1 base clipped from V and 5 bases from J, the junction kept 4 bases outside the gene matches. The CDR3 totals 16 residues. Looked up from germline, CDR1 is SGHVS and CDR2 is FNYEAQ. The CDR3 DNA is TGTGCCAGCAGCTTAGAGACTAGCGGGGGGCAGGAGACCCAGTACTTC. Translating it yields CASSLETSGGQETQYF.

The CDR3 loop reads CASSYSPDRAYGYTF. CDR3 in DNA: TGTGCCAGCAGTTACTCACCGGACAGGGCCTATGGCTACACCTTC. J is TRBJ1-2 and V is TRBV6-6; 8 bases fit TRBD1. The CDR3 is 15 amino acids. V was clipped by 0 bases and J by 4 bases; unmatched bases: 4. CDR1 is MNHNY and CDR2 is SVGAGI in the germline V gene (reference sequence).

This chain's CDR3 is CASSQERLLQETQYF. As DNA, the CDR3 is TGTGCCAGCAGCCAAGAACGACTACTCCAAGAGACCCAGTACTTC. This rearrangement joins TRBV2 to TRBJ2-5; possible D gene TRBD2, 5 bases. Trimming took off 6 bases at V and 1 base at J, with 15 bases between the two ends. Germline V gene lookup returns CDR1 SNHLY and CDR2 FYNNEI. This CDR3 comprises 15 residues.

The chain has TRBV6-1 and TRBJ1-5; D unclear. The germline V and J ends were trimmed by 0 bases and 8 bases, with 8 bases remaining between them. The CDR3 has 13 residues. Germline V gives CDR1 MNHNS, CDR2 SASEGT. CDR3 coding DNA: TGTGCCAGCAGTGAAGCAACGAAAGAGCCCCAGCATTTT. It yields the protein CASSEATKEPQHF.

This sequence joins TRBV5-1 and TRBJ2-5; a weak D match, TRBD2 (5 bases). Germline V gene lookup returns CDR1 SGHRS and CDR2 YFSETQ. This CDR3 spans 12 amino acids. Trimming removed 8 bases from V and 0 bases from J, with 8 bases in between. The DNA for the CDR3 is TGCGCCAGTAGCGCTAACCAAGAGACCCAGTACTTC. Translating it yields CASSANQETQYF.

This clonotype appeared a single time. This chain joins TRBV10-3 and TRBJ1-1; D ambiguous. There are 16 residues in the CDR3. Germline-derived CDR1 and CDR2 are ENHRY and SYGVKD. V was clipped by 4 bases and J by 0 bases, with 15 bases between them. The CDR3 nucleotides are TGTGCCATCAGTGGTCCCCCTGCGAAGCTGAACACTGAAGCTTTCTTT. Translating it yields CAISGPPAKLNTEAFF.

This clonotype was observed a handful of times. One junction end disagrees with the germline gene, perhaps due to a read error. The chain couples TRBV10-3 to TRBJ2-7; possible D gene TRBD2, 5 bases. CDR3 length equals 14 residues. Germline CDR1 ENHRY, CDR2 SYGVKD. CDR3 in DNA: TGTGCCAGCAGTTCCAGCGGACTTTTGTACGAGCAGTACTTC. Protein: CASSSSGLLYEQYF.

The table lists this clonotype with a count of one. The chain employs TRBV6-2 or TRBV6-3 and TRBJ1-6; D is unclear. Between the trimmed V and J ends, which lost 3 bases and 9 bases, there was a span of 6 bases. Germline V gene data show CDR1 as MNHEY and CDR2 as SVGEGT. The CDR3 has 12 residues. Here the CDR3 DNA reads TGTGCCAGCAGTTATATCGGTTCACCCCTCCACTTT. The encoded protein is CASSYIGSPLHF.

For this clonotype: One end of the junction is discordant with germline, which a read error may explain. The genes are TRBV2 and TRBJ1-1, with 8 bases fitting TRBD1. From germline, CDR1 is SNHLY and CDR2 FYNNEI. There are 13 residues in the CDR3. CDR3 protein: CASRQGVYTEVFF. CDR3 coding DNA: TGTGCCAGCAGACAGGGGGTCTACACTGAAGTTTTCTTT.

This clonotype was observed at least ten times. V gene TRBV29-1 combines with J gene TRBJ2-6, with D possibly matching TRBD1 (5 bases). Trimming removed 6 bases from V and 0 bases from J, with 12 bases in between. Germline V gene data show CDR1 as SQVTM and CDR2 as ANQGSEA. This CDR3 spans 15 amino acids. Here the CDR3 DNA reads TGCAGCGTCGCTGGCCAGGGCTCTGGGGCCAACGTCCTGACTTTC. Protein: CSVAGQGSGANVLTF. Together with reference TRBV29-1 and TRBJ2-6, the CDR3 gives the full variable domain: SAVISQKPSRDICQRGTSLTIQCQVDSQVTMMFWYRQQPGQSLTLIATANQGSEATYESGFVIDKFPISRPNLTFSTLTVSNMSPEDSSIYLCSVAGQGSGANVLTFGAGSRLTVL.

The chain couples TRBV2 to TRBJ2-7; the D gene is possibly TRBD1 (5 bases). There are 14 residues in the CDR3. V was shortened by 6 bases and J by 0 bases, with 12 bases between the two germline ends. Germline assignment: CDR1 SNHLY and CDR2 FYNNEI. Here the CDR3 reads CASRNIGASYEQYF. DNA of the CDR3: TGTGCCAGCAGGAACATTGGGGCCTCCTACGAGCAGTACTTC.

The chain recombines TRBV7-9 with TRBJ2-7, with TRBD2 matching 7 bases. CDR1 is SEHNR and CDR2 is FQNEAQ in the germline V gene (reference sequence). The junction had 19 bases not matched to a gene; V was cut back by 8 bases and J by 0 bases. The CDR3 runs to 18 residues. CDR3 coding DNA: TGTGCCAGCGCCGACAGCATGGGAGGGGCCAGCTCCTCCTACGAGCAGTACTTC. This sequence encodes CASADSMGGASSSYEQYF. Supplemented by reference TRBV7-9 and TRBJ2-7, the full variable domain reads DTGVSQNPRHKITKRGQNVTFRCDPISEHNRLYWYRQTLGQGPEFLTYFQNEAQLEKSRLLSDRFSAERPKGSFSTLEIQRTEQGDSAMYLCASADSMGGASSSYEQYFGPGTRLTVT.

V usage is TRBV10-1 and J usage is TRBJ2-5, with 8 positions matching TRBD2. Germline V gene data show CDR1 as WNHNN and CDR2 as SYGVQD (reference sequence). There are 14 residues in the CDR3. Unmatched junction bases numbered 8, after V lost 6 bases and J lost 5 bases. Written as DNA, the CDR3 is TGCGCCAGCAGCTTTGCTGCTAGCGGGGAGACCCAGTACTTC. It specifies CASSFAASGETQYF.

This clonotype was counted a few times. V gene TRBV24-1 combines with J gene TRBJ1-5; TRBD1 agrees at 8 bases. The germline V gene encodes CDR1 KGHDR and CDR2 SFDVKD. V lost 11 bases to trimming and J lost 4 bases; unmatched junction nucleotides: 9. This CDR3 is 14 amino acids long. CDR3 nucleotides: TGTGCCAGCAGCGTACAGGGGGTGAATCAGCCCCAGCATTTT. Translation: CASSVQGVNQPQHF.

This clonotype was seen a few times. CDR3 in DNA: TGTGCCAGCAGTGGAAGGGCACCGAGCTCTGGAAACACCATATATTTT. Amino acids: CASSGRAPSSGNTIYF. This chain connects TRBV2 to TRBJ1-3; no definite D call. The V gene's germline CDR1 is SNHLY and CDR2 FYNNEI. The length of the CDR3 is 16 residues. The V end lost 4 bases, the J end lost 0 bases, and 13 bases lay between the germline ends.

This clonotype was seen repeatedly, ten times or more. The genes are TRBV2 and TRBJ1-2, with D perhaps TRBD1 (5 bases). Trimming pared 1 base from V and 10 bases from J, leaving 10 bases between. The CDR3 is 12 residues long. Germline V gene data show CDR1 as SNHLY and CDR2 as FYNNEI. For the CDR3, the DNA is TGTGCCAGCAGTGAAGGGGGCCGGCTCTACACCTTC. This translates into CASSEGGRLYTF.

CDR3 in DNA: TGTGCCAGCAGCCAGGCTTTGGCGCATTCCGCGAACACCGGGGAGCTGTTTTTT. As protein: CASSQALAHSANTGELFF. This chain connects TRBV3-1 to TRBJ2-2, with D uncertain. This CDR3 has 18 residues. V dropped 3 bases and J dropped 0 bases, with 17 bases sitting between them. Germline CDR1 is LGHDT and CDR2 is YNNKEL (reference sequence). Drawing the rest from reference TRBV3-1 and TRBJ2-2, the complete variable domain is DTAVSQTPKYLVTQMGNDKSIKCEQNLGHDTMYWYKQDSKKFLKIMFSYNNKELIINETVPNRFSPKSPDKAHLNLHINSLELGDSAVYFCASSQALAHSANTGELFFGEGSRLTVL.

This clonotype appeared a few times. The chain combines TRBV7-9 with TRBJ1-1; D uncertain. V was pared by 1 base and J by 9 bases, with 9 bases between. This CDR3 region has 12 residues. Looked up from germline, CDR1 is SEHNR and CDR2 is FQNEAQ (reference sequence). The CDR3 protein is CASSLEGLKAFF. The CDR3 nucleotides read TGTGCCAGCAGCTTAGAAGGGTTGAAAGCTTTCTTT.

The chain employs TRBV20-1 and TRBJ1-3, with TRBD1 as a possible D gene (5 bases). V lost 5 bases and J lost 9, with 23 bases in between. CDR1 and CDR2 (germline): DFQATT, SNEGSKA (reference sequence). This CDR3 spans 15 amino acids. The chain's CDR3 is CSARPGAGSRGTIYF. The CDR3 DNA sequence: TGCAGTGCTCGACCCGGGGCAGGCTCGCGGGGCACCATATATTTT.

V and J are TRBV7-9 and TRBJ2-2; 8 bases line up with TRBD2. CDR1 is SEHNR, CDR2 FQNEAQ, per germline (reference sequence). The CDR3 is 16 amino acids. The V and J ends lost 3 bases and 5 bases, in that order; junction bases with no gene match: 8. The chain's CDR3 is CASSLTSGGPTGELFF. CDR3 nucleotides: TGTGCCAGCAGCTTGACCTCGGGAGGGCCAACCGGGGAGCTGTTTTTT.

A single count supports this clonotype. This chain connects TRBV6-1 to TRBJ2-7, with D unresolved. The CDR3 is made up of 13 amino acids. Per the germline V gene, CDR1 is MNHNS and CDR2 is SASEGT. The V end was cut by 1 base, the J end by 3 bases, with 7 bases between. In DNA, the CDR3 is TGTGCCAGCAGTGAAGTTTTAGGCTACGAGCAGTACTTC. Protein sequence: CASSEVLGYEQYF.

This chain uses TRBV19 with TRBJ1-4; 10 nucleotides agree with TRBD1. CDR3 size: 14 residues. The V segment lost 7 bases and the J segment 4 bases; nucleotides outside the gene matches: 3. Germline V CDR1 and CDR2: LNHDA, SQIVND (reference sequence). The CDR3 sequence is CASTGDRGNEKLFF. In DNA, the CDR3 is TGTGCCAGTACCGGGGACAGGGGTAATGAAAAACTGTTTTTT.

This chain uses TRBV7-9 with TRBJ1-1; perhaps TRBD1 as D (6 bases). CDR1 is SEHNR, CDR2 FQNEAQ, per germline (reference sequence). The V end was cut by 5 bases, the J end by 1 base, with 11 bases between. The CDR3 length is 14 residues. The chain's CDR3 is CASSPQDRNTEAFF. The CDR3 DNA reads TGTGCCAGCAGCCCTCAGGACAGGAACACTGAAGCTTTCTTT.

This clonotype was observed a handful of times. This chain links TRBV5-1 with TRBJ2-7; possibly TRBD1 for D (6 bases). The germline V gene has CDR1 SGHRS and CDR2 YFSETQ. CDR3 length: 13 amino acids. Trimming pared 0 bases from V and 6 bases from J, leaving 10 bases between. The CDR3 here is CASSLAGVSEQYF. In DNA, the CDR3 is TGCGCCAGCAGCTTGGCAGGGGTGTCCGAGCAGTACTTC.

The chain's CDR3 is CATSSGTYQETQYF. CDR3 nucleotides: TGTGCCACCTCTAGCGGGACCTACCAAGAGACCCAGTACTTC. The rearrangement joins TRBV10-3 to TRBJ2-5; 9 bases map to TRBD2. The CDR3 has 14 residues. After removal of 10 bases from V and 0 bases from J, the junction contained 6 bases not matched to a gene. Germline V gene sequence: CDR1 ENHRY, CDR2 SYGVKD.

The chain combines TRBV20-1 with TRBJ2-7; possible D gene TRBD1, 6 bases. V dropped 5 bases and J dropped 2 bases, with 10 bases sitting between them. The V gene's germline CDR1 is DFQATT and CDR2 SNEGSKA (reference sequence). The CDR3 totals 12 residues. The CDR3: CSAADRTYEQYF. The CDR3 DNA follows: TGCAGTGCTGCCGACAGGACCTACGAGCAGTACTTC.

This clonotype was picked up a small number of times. CDR3 sequence: CATGDRGETEAFF. In nucleotides, the CDR3 is TGTGCCACCGGGGACAGGGGGGAAACTGAAGCTTTCTTT. V is TRBV6-2 or TRBV6-3 and J is TRBJ1-1, with 11 bases aligning to TRBD1. From germline, CDR1 is MNHEY and CDR2 SVGEGT. This CDR3 is built from 13 residues. With 10 bases clipped from V and 5 bases from J, the junction kept 6 bases outside the gene matches.